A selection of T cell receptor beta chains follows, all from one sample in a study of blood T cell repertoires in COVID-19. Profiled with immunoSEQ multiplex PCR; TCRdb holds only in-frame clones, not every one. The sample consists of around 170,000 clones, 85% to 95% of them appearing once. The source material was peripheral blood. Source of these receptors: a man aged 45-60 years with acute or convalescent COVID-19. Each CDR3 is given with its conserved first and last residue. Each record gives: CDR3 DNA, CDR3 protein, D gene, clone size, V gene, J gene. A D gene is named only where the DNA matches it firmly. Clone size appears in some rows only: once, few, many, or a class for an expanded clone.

DNA: TGTGCCAGCAGTCATCGACAGGGGACCTACGAGCAGTACTTC
CDR3: CASSHRQGTYEQYF
D: TRBD1
size: .
V: TRBV28
J: TRBJ2-7

DNA: TGTGCCAGCAGCCCTCAACAGGGGGCGGGCACTGAAGCTTTCTTT
CDR3: CASSPQQGAGTEAFF
D: TRBD1
size: .
V: TRBV9
J: TRBJ1-1

DNA: TGTGCCAGCAGCTCTAGGACTCCCTCTGGAAACACCATATATTTT
CDR3: CASSSRTPSGNTIYF
D: .
size: .
V: TRBV5-4
J: TRBJ1-3

DNA: TGCGCCAGCAGTGAGGGGAGGAGGGCCAAAAACATTCAGTACTTC
CDR3: CASSEGRRAKNIQYF
D: .
size: .
V: TRBV10-2
J: TRBJ2-4

DNA: TGCGCCAGCCATAGCGGGGGGGGAACCGGGGAGCTGTTTTTT
CDR3: CASHSGGGTGELFF
D: TRBD2
size: .
V: TRBV10-2
J: TRBJ2-2

DNA: TGTGCCAGCGCTGGGAGGGGAACCACCGGGGAGCTGTTTTTT
CDR3: CASAGRGTTGELFF
D: TRBD2
size: .
V: TRBV19
J: TRBJ2-2

DNA: TGTGCCAGCAGCTTTCTCGGGACTATCTACGAGCAGTACTTC
CDR3: CASSFLGTIYEQYF
D: TRBD2
size: .
V: TRBV13
J: TRBJ2-7

DNA: TGTGCCAGCAGCCAAGCCGGAGCGAGAAACTACAATGAGCAGTTCTTC
CDR3: CASSQAGARNYNEQFF
D: .
size: .
V: TRBV3-1/TRBV3-2
J: TRBJ2-1

DNA: TGTGCCAGCTCATTCGGGAGGAGTTACGAGCAGTACTTC
CDR3: CASSFGRSYEQYF
D: TRBD2
size: .
V: TRBV18
J: TRBJ2-7

DNA: TGTGCCAGTAGTATAGTCAGGTTAGGAGGGGAGCTGTTTTTT
CDR3: CASSIVRLGGELFF
D: .
size: .
V: TRBV19
J: TRBJ2-2

DNA: TGTGCCAGTAGTATACCGGGAACAGCCCGGACGTATTTT
CDR3: CASSIPGTARTYF
D: .
size: once
V: TRBV19
J: TRBJ2-3

DNA: TGTGCCAGCAACGGTGGCCGGAGCCAGCCCCAGCATTTT
CDR3: CASNGGRSQPQHF
D: .
size: once
V: TRBV5-8
J: TRBJ1-5

DNA: TGTGCCAGCAGCCAAGCCAGTAATTCACCCCTCCACTTT
CDR3: CASSQASNSPLHF
D: .
size: .
V: TRBV3-1/TRBV3-2
J: TRBJ1-6

DNA: TGTGCCAGCAGCCCGGGACAGGGCCTCAATGAGCAGTTCTTC
CDR3: CASSPGQGLNEQFF
D: TRBD1
size: .
V: TRBV6-2/TRBV6-3
J: TRBJ2-1

DNA: TGTGCCAGCAGTCGACCGACAGGGAGGAGGGCACCCCTCCACTTT
CDR3: CASSRPTGRRAPLHF
D: TRBD1
size: .
V: TRBV28
J: TRBJ1-6

DNA: TGTGCCAGCAGCCAGCTGGAGCAGACAACTAATGAAAAACTGTTTTTT
CDR3: CASSQLEQTTNEKLFF
D: .
size: .
V: TRBV3-1/TRBV3-2
J: TRBJ1-4

DNA: TGCAGCAGCCTTCGCGAGGGTGGCTACACCTTC
CDR3: CSSLREGGYTF
D: .
size: once
V: TRBV29-1
J: TRBJ1-2

DNA: TGTGCCACCAGTGCCGAGGGACAGGGTTATGGCTACACCTTC
CDR3: CATSAEGQGYGYTF
D: TRBD1
size: .
V: TRBV24-1
J: TRBJ1-2